Following are 31 T cell receptor beta chains from one sample sequenced in a study of blood T cell repertoires in COVID-19. Produced via immunoSEQ multiplex PCR; TCRdb's table is partial and in-frame only. The sample holds roughly 100,000 clones, 89% seen once. What was sequenced was peripheral blood. The receptors come from a woman aged 70 to 79 with acute or convalescent COVID-19.

This sequence joins TRBV5-1 and TRBJ2-7, with 7 bases matching TRBD1. The J segment lost 12 bases and the V segment lost 3 bases, leaving 9 bases of the junction unmatched. This CDR3 spans 12 amino acids. CDR1 is SGHRS and CDR2 is YFSETQ in the germline V gene. CDR3 nucleotides: TGCGCCAGCAGCTCGACCCTGGACAGGCCGTACTTC. It codes for CASSSTLDRPYF.

The chain combines TRBV4-2 with TRBJ2-1; 8 nucleotides line up with TRBD2. CDR3 length equals 15 residues. J was trimmed by 8 bases and V by 6 bases; bases with no gene match: 12. Germline lookup yields CDR1 LGHNA and CDR2 YNFKEQ. The chain's CDR3 is CASRRSGGALDEQFF. The CDR3 DNA follows: TGTGCCAGCAGGCGCTCCGGGGGGGCCTTGGATGAGCAGTTCTTC.

This chain connects TRBV27 to TRBJ2-1; 8 bases line up with TRBD2. The V segment lost 2 bases and the J segment 13 bases; nucleotides outside the gene matches: 4. Per germline, CDR1 MNHEY and CDR2 SMNVEV (reference sequence). The CDR3 length is 12 residues. CDR3 amino acids: CASSLLAGDQFF. The CDR3, as DNA: TGTGCCAGCAGTTTACTAGCGGGCGACCAGTTCTTC.

The chain carries TRBV24-1 and TRBJ1-2, with 9 bases aligning to TRBD1. The CDR3 sequence is 14 residues long. Germline V gene sequence: CDR1 KGHDR, CDR2 SFDVKD. The ends lost 4 bases at V and 7 bases at J; junction bases unmatched: 6. This CDR3 is CATSDGDRVGGYTF. CDR3 DNA: TGTGCCACCAGTGACGGGGACAGGGTGGGTGGCTACACCTTC.

The chain recombines TRBV6-2 or TRBV6-3 with TRBJ2-1, with D possibly TRBD1 on 5 matching bases. Germline V gives CDR1 MNHEY, CDR2 SVGEGT. The CDR3 is made up of 14 amino acids. Trimming took 2 bases from V and 0 from J, leaving 5 bases between them. This CDR3 is CASSYDSSYNEQFF. CDR3 bases: TGTGCCAGCAGTTACGACAGCTCCTACAATGAGCAGTTCTTC.

This rearrangement joins TRBV25-1 to TRBJ2-3; 7 nucleotides align to TRBD1. The CDR3 is 14 amino acids. Per the germline V gene, CDR1 is MGHDK and CDR2 is SYGVNS. Unmatched junction bases numbered 3, after V lost 5 bases and J lost 1 base. For the CDR3, the DNA is TGTGCCAGCAGTTTCGGGACAGGCACAGATACGCAGTATTTT. It encodes CASSFGTGTDTQYF.

The gene calls are TRBV5-1 and TRBJ2-1, with 10 bases fitting TRBD1. This CDR3 has 15 amino acids. Per germline, CDR1 SGHRS and CDR2 YFSETQ. The V gene end was trimmed by 4 bases and the J gene end by 4 bases; junction bases not matched to a gene: 5. CDR3 bases: TGCGCCAGCAGCATGGACAGGGGGGCGTACAATGAGCAGTTCTTC. It translates to CASSMDRGAYNEQFF.

The J gene is TRBJ1-5, the V gene TRBV6-5; D is possibly TRBD1 (6 bases). Germline V gene data show CDR1 as MNHEY and CDR2 as SVGAGI. V was trimmed by 6 bases and J by 5 bases, leaving 17 bases between them. CDR3 length: 15 residues. This CDR3 reads CASSLTFGGHQPQHF. DNA of the CDR3: TGTGCCAGCAGCCTAACCTTTGGGGGCCATCAGCCCCAGCATTTT.

The chain is built from TRBV5-1 and TRBJ2-3; 7 positions match TRBD2. The CDR3 runs to 11 residues. Germline lookup yields CDR1 SGHRS and CDR2 YFSETQ. J was trimmed by 10 bases and V by 3 bases; bases with no gene match: 2. The CDR3 is CASSWDYAQYF. The CDR3 nucleotides read TGCGCCAGCAGCTGGGACTACGCGCAGTATTTT.

The chain employs TRBV5-4 and TRBJ2-3; D might be TRBD1 (6 bases). Germline V gene data show CDR1 as SGHNT and CDR2 as YYREEE (reference sequence). The CDR3 is made up of 15 amino acids. Trimming pared 0 bases from V and 2 bases from J, leaving 10 bases between. This CDR3 is CASSLDRVPTDTQYF. The CDR3, as DNA: TGTGCCAGCAGCTTGGACAGGGTTCCCACAGATACGCAGTATTTT.

This clone has only a few counts. The rearrangement joins TRBV28 to TRBJ1-1; the match to TRBD1 covers 7 bases. The CDR3 is 13 residues long. In germline, CDR1 is MDHEN, CDR2 SYDVKM. J gave up 7 bases and V 2 bases, and 4 bases lay outside the gene matches. Here the CDR3 DNA reads TGTGCCAGCAGTTTACCGGGACAGCTTGAAGCTTTCTTT. Translation: CASSLPGQLEAFF.

The chain is built from TRBV30 and TRBJ1-1, with 9 bases matching TRBD1. The CDR3 covers 15 residues. The germline V gene encodes CDR1 GTSNPN and CDR2 SVGIG (reference sequence). V was clipped by 3 bases and J by 3 bases; unmatched bases: 8. The CDR3 here is CAWSAPGQGYTEAFF. In DNA, the CDR3 is TGTGCCTGGAGCGCCCCGGGACAGGGCTACACTGAAGCTTTCTTT.

V is TRBV7-8 and J is TRBJ2-7, with TRBD1 as a possible D gene (5 bases). In germline, CDR1 is SGHVS, CDR2 FQNEAQ. This CDR3 is 13 amino acids long. DNA of the CDR3: TGTGCCAGCAGCTTAGGACAGTCCTTCGAGCAGTACGTC. Protein: CASSLGQSFEQYV.

This chain uses TRBV11-2 with TRBJ1-2; 9 nucleotides agree with TRBD1. The J segment lost 4 bases and the V segment lost 5 bases, leaving 5 bases of the junction unmatched. This CDR3 contains 14 residues. Looked up from germline, CDR1 is SGHAT and CDR2 is FQNNGV. The CDR3 nucleotides read TGTGCCAGCAGCCGGACGGGACAGGGCTATGGCTACACCTTC. Amino acid sequence: CASSRTGQGYGYTF.

The chain is built from TRBV28 and TRBJ2-1; 10 positions match TRBD1. Germline trimming cut 8 bases from V and 6 bases from J; bases unmatched to any gene: 13. Germline V gene sequence: CDR1 MDHEN, CDR2 SYDVKM. This CDR3 contains 16 residues. The CDR3 protein is CASRPGGTGVRNEQFF. CDR3 DNA sequence: TGTGCCAGCCGACCCGGTGGGACAGGGGTTCGCAATGAGCAGTTCTTC. Drawing the rest from reference TRBV28 and TRBJ2-1, the complete variable domain is DVKVTQSSRYLVKRTGEKVFLECVQDMDHENMFWYRQDPGLGLRLIYFSYDVKMKEKGDIPEGYSVSREKKERFSLILESASTNQTSMYLCASRPGGTGVRNEQFFGPGTRLTVL.

The V gene is TRBV27, the J gene TRBJ2-3; 10 positions agree with TRBD2. The germline V gene has CDR1 MNHEY and CDR2 SMNVEV (reference sequence). V lost 3 bases, J lost 5 bases, and 8 bases stayed unmatched. The length of the CDR3 is 16 residues. The CDR3 is CASSFPSSGGRDTQYF. The CDR3 nucleotides read TGTGCCAGCAGTTTCCCCTCTAGCGGGGGACGAGATACGCAGTATTTT.

J is TRBJ2-1 and V is TRBV9; 10 bases agree with TRBD1. With V trimmed by 3 bases and J by 6 bases, 12 bases remained unmatched. The CDR3 has 17 residues. CDR1 and CDR2 (germline): SGDLS, YYNGEE. CDR3 in amino acids: CASSAGLVGQGVNEQFF. CDR3 sequence (DNA): TGTGCCAGCAGCGCAGGCCTCGTAGGACAGGGGGTCAATGAGCAGTTCTTC.

V usage is TRBV18 and J usage is TRBJ2-6; D might be TRBD2 (6 bases). The length of the CDR3 is 16 residues. The germline V gene encodes CDR1 KGHSH and CDR2 LQKENI. The V and J ends lost 0 bases and 2 bases respectively, with 8 bases between them. The CDR3 bases are TGTGCCAGCTCACCACCCGGGGGAGCTGGGGCCAACGTCCTGACTTTC. Residues: CASSPPGGAGANVLTF. Supplemented by reference TRBV18 and TRBJ2-6, the full variable domain reads NAGVMQNPRHLVRRRGQEARLRCSPMKGHSHVYWYRQLPEEGLKFMVYLQKENIIDESGMPKERFSAEFPKEGPSILRIQQVVRGDSAAYFCASSPPGGAGANVLTFGAGSRLTVL.

The V and J genes are TRBV11-3 and TRBJ1-2; TRBD1 agrees at 10 bases. The junction had 8 bases not matched to a gene; V was cut back by 4 bases and J by 3 bases. This CDR3 comprises 16 residues. The germline CDR1 and CDR2 sequences are SGHNT and YENEEA. The CDR3 DNA reads as TGTGCCAGCAGCTCCCCGGGACAGGGGTTGTACTATGGCTACACCTTC. This translates into CASSSPGQGLYYGYTF.

This clone was counted a single time. The gene calls are TRBV28 and TRBJ1-2; D remains unclear. The CDR3 covers 13 residues. V lost 5 bases to trimming and J lost 4 bases, with 11 bases between them. Germline-derived CDR1 and CDR2 are MDHEN and SYDVKM. This CDR3 reads CASSPAGLYGYTF. The CDR3 coding sequence is TGTGCCAGCAGTCCGGCAGGTCTCTATGGCTACACCTTC.

The chain has TRBV14 and TRBJ1-6; D is uncertain. CDR1 is SGHDN and CDR2 is FVKESK in the germline V gene. V lost 1 base to trimming and J lost 3 bases, with 7 bases between them. CDR3 length equals 15 residues. The CDR3 DNA is TGTGCCAGCAGCCAAGTGGGGAGCTATAATTCACCCCTCCACTTT. Translation gives CASSQVGSYNSPLHF. The full variable domain, completed using reference TRBV14 and TRBJ1-6, is EAGVTQFPSHSVIEKGQTVTLRCDPISGHDNLYWYRRVMGKEIKFLLHFVKESKQDESGMPNNRFLAERTGGTYSTLKVQPAELEDSGVYFCASSQVGSYNSPLHFGNGTRLTVT.

This clone has a single count. V usage is TRBV6-5 and J usage is TRBJ2-3; D is possibly TRBD1 (5 bases). Germline V gene data show CDR1 as MNHEY and CDR2 as SVGAGI. The ends were cut back, 6 bases at V and 5 bases at J, with 15 bases in the middle. The CDR3 contains 14 residues. The CDR3 sequence: CASRQGAGLDTQYF. CDR3 in DNA: TGTGCCAGCAGGCAGGGCGCTGGTTTAGATACGCAGTATTTT.

V is TRBV6-1 and J is TRBJ2-7; D not certain. Germline V gene data show CDR1 as MNHNS and CDR2 as SASEGT. Trimming cost V 3 bases and J 0 bases, with 6 bases left between them. This CDR3 is built from 13 residues. CDR3 in DNA: TGTGCCAGCAGTGAGAGGAACTCCTACGAGCAGTACTTC. It specifies CASSERNSYEQYF.

The rearrangement links TRBV18 to TRBJ2-3, with no clear D. Deletions cut 0 bases from V and 0 bases from J, with 4 bases between. In germline, CDR1 is KGHSH, CDR2 LQKENI. This CDR3 contains 14 residues. The CDR3 region has the DNA TGTGCCAGCTCACCACCGGCTAGCACAGATACGCAGTATTTT. As protein: CASSPPASTDTQYF.

The genes are TRBV5-5 and TRBJ1-5; 7 positions agree with TRBD1. V gave up 3 bases and J gave up 2 bases; unmatched junction bases: 5. CDR3 size: 15 residues. Germline CDR1 SGHKS, CDR2 YYEKEE (reference sequence). This CDR3 reads CASSSGQAGNQPQHF. The CDR3 nucleotides are TGTGCCAGCAGCTCAGGACAGGCTGGCAATCAGCCCCAGCATTTT.

About this clone: At one end the junction does not follow the germline gene, possibly because of a read error. The chain employs TRBV5-1 and TRBJ2-2; D is unclear. The germline V gene encodes CDR1 SGHRS and CDR2 YFSETQ. There are 15 residues in the CDR3. The CDR3, as DNA: TGCGCCAGCAGATTGGAGACAATGGTCACCGGGGAGCTGTTTTTT. This sequence encodes CASRLETMVTGELFF.

The chain employs TRBV28 and TRBJ2-7, with TRBD1 matching over 12 bases. J lost 6 bases, V lost 6 bases, and 9 bases had no gene match. Germline V CDR1 and CDR2: MDHEN, SYDVKM. The length of the CDR3 is 15 residues. The CDR3 reads CASSQLGTGGGEQYF. CDR3 in DNA: TGTGCCAGCAGCCAACTTGGGACAGGGGGCGGCGAGCAGTACTTC.

This rearrangement joins TRBV10-2 to TRBJ1-3; no reliable D call. V was trimmed by 2 bases and J by 0 bases, leaving 5 bases between them. Germline V gene sequence: CDR1 WSHSY, CDR2 SAAADI. The CDR3 consists of 14 residues. The CDR3 loop is CASSEGRSGNTIYF. The CDR3 DNA reads as TGCGCCAGCAGTGAGGGCCGCTCTGGAAACACCATATATTTT.

This clone occurred a few times. This chain connects TRBV5-5 to TRBJ2-1; no clear D gene. The germline V gene encodes CDR1 SGHKS and CDR2 YYEKEE (reference sequence). The germline V and J ends were trimmed by 4 bases and 3 bases, with 17 bases remaining between them. The CDR3 has 16 residues. CDR3 loop: CASSAVITSGYNEQFF. The CDR3 DNA sequence: TGTGCCAGCAGCGCCGTTATAACCTCGGGCTACAATGAGCAGTTCTTC.

V gene TRBV27 combines with J gene TRBJ2-7; D is unresolved. The CDR3 is 14 amino acids. V shed 2 bases and J shed 3 bases, with 11 bases lying between them. Per the germline V gene, CDR1 is MNHEY and CDR2 is SMNVEV (reference sequence). The CDR3 region is CASSLPRKDYEQYF. The CDR3 DNA reads TGTGCCAGCAGTTTACCCAGGAAGGACTACGAGCAGTACTTC.

This chain links TRBV30 with TRBJ1-2; a possible D gene is TRBD1 (5 bases). Trimming removed 0 bases from V and 3 bases from J, with 17 bases in between. The germline V gene has CDR1 GTSNPN and CDR2 SVGIG (reference sequence). The CDR3 extends over 16 amino acids. In DNA form, the CDR3 reads TGTGCCTGGAGTGTGCTTGGGAGGGGAAGGGACTATGGCTACACCTTC. Encoded protein: CAWSVLGRGRDYGYTF.